The text below deals with one TCR beta chain. The sample originates from a study of T cell changes during pregnancy in multiple sclerosis. The CDR3 consists of 13 residues. Looked up from germline, CDR1 is MNHEY and CDR2 is SVGAGI. V lost 5 bases, J lost 3 bases, and 11 bases lay in between. Generated by immunoSEQ multiplex PCR, the TCRdb table keeps only in-frame clones and is missing some. The top ten clones hold 2.2% of a sample with 70,000 to 95,000 clones, 85% to 95% of them seen once. The chain recombines TRBV6-5 with TRBJ2-7; unclear D gene. The clonotype was recovered from a female donor with multiple sclerosis, enrolled in a pregnancy study. The sequencing used peripheral blood, collected in the third trimester of pregnancy. The chain's CDR3 is CASSPHSLYEQYF. The CDR3, as DNA: TGTGCCAGCAGTCCCCACAGTCTCTACGAGCAGTACTTC.